The T cell receptor (beta chain) described here comes from a study of T cell responses to AZD1222 COVID-19 vaccine. V was trimmed by 0 bases and J by 3 bases, leaving 0 bases between them. There are 11 residues in the CDR3. CDR1 is SGDLS and CDR2 is YYNGEE in the germline V gene. Findings and limits, study-wide: Researchers report vaccine-associated CD4 TCRs spanning spike, with dominance at 160-218 and 743-854. With two AZD1222 doses given, Spike-specific TCR breadth and depth both rose. Females outnumbered males among donors, who were mostly white British; clonal diversity was possibly underestimated. The peak T cell response came first, and repertoires were sampled only after it.

As for this clone: The target antigen is unknown. In the same sample, other DNA sequences code for this CDR3.

The repertoire was sequenced with immunoSEQ multiplex PCR; TCRdb's copy has only in-frame clones and lacks some. The profile covers 80,000 to 90,000 clones, with less than 95% appearing a single time and 5.4% taken by the ten largest. V gene TRBV9 combines with J gene TRBJ2-5, with unresolved D. This receptor was obtained from an adult who received the AZD1222 COVID-19 vaccine. The sequences come from peripheral blood, collected 28 days after the second AZD1222 dose. CDR3 in DNA: TGTGCCAGCAGCGTAGAAGAGACCCAGTACTTC. Protein product: CASSVEETQYF.